This TCR beta chain emerged from a study of beta chain features in type 1 diabetes. About the study: Sorted cell examination encompassed 100 million to 110 million cells across all samples. Findings and caveats of the study: Type 1 diabetes patients had VDJ junctions that carried fewer insertions and more deletions.

For this clone: The target antigen is unknown.

Germline-derived CDR1 and CDR2 are SGHNT and YYREEE (reference sequence). The CDR3 sequence is 17 residues long. V lost 4 bases and J lost 0, with 17 bases in between. Expressed TCRB transcripts were sequenced because the entire RNA isolate underwent reverse transcription. Samples of naive, central memory and regulatory T cells yielded a mean of around 3.4 million reads. Clones were sequenced by immunoSEQ multiplex PCR, and TCRdb holds only the in-frame ones, with some missing. The table lists around 450,000 clones, about an eighth of them singletons. The material sequenced was naive CD4+ T cells from blood. The sequence was obtained from a young woman in good health. This chain uses TRBV5-4 with TRBJ2-1; the D call may be TRBD1 or TRBD2 (5 bases each). The CDR3 loop is CASSPSGTTSSYNEQFF. Written as DNA, the CDR3 is TGTGCCAGCAGCCCCAGTGGGACCACAAGCTCCTACAATGAGCAGTTCTTC.